This TCR beta chain derives from a study of blood T cell repertoires in COVID-19. About the study: From the United States, Italy and Spain came samples of acute and convalescent COVID-19. From T cells, B-cell-depleted T cells, or PBMCs came the material, which was cDNA or gDNA.

Everyone who took part was 18 to 89 years old, and they came from over 20 US areas. For recovered donors of Cohort 3, there were two negative PCRs, clearance, or symptom resolution. The repertoire was sequenced with immunoSEQ multiplex PCR; TCRdb's copy has only in-frame clones and lacks some. The data show approximately 490,000 clones, roughly nine tenths seen once. Germline assignment: CDR1 MNHEY and CDR2 SVGAGI. The V gene end was trimmed by 6 bases and the J gene end by 6 bases; junction bases not matched to a gene: 6. This CDR3 spans 13 amino acids. This receptor was taken from an older woman who had recovered from COVID-19. The chain links TRBV6-5 to TRBJ1-2; TRBD1 matches at 8 bases. The sequenced sample was PBMCs or T cells enriched from blood (not recorded which). CDR3 sequence (DNA): TGTGCCAGCAGGTCTGACAGGGGAGATGGCTACACCTTC. Its protein product is CASRSDRGDGYTF.